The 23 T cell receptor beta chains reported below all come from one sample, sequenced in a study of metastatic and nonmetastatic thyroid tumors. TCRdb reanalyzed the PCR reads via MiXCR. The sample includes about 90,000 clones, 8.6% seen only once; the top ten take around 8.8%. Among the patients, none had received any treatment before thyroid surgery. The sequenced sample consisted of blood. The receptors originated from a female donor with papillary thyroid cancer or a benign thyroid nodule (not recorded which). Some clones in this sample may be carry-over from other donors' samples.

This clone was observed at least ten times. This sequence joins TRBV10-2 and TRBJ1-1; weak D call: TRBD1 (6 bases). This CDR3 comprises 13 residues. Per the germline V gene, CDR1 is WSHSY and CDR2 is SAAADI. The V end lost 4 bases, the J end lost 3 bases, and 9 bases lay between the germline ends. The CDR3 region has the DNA TGCGCCAGCAGTGTTTACAGGGACACTGAAGCTTTCTTT. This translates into CASSVYRDTEAFF.

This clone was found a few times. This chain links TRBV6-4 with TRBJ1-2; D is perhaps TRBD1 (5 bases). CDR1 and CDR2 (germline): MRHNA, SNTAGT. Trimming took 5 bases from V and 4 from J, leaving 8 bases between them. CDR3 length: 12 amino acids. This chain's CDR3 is CASSTTGYGYTF. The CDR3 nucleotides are TGTGCCAGCAGTACCACAGGCTATGGCTACACCTTC.

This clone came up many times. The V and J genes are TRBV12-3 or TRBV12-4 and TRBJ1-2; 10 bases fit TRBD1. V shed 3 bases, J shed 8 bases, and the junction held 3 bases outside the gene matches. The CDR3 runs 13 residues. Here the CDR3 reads CASSLTGGQGYTF. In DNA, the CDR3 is TGTGCCAGCAGTTTGACAGGGGGCCAGGGCTACACCTTC.

This CDR3 reads CASSLGGDTQYF. The CDR3 nucleotides read TGTGCCAGCAGTTTAGGCGGAGATACGCAGTATTTT. The rearrangement links TRBV12-3 or TRBV12-4 to TRBJ2-3; D not certain. CDR3 length: 12 residues. The germline V and J ends were trimmed by 1 base and 5 bases, with 4 bases remaining between them.

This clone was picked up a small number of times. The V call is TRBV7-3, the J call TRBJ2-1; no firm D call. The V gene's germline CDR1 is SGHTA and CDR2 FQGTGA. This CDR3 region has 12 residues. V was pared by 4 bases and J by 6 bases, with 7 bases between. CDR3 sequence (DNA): TGTGCCAGCAGCTCACAACCCAATGAGCAGTTCTTC. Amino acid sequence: CASSSQPNEQFF.

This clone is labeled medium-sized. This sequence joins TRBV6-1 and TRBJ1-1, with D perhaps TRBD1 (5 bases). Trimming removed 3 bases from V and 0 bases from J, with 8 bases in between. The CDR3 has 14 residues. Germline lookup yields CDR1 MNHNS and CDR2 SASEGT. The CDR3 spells CASSEGGLNTEAFF. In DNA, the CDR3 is TGTGCCAGCAGTGAGGGGGGTTTGAACACTGAAGCTTTCTTT.

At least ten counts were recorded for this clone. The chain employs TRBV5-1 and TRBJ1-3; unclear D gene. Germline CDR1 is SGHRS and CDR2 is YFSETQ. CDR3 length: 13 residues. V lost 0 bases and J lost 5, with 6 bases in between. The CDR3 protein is CASSLGVRNTIYF. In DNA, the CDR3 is TGCGCCAGCAGCTTGGGCGTGAGAAACACCATATATTTT.

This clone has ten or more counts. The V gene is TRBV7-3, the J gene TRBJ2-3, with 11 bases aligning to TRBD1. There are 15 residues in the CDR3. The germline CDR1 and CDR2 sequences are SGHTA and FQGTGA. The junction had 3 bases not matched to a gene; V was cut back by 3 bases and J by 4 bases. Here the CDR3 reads CASSFMGQGADTQYF. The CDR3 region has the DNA TGTGCCAGCAGCTTCATGGGACAGGGGGCAGATACGCAGTATTTT.

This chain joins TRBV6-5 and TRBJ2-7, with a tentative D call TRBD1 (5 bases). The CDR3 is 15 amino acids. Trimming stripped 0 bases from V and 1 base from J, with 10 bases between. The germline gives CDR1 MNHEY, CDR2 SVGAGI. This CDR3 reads CASSYSPDMSYEQYF. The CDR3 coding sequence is TGTGCCAGCAGTTACTCCCCGGACATGTCCTACGAGCAGTACTTC.

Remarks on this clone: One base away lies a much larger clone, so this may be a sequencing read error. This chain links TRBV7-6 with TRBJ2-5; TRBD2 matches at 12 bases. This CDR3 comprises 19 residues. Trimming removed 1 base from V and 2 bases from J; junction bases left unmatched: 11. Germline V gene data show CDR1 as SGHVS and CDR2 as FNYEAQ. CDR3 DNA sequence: TGTGCCAGCAGCTTAGGTTTGCTAGCGGGGGGGCCCGATCAAGAGACCCAGTACTTC. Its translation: CASSLGLLAGGPDQETQYF.

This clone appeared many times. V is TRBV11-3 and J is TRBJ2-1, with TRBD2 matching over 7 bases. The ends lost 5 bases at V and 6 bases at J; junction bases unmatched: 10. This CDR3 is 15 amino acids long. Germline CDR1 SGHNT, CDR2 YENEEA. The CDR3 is CASSLRGAGFNEQFF. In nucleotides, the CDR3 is TGTGCCAGCAGCCTCCGGGGAGCGGGGTTCAATGAGCAGTTCTTC. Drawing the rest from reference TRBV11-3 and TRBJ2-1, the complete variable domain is EAGVVQSPRYKIIEKKQPVAFWCNPISGHNTLYWYLQNLGQGPELLIRYENEEAVDDSQLPKDRFSAERLKGVDSTLKIQPAELGDSAVYLCASSLRGAGFNEQFFGPGTRLTVL.

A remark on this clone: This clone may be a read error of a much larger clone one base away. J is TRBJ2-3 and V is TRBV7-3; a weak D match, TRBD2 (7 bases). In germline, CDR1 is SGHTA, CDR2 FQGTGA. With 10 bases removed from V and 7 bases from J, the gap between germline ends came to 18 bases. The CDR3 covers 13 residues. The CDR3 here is CANSQRGAYTQYF. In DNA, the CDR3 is TGTGCCAACAGTCAACGGGGGGCATATACGCAGTATTTT. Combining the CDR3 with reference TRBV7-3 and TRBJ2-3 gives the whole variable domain GAGVSQTPSNKVTEKGKYVELRCDPISGHTALYWYRQSLGQGPEFLIYFQGTGAADDSGLPNDRFFAVRPEGSVSTLKIQRTERGDSAVYLCANSQRGAYTQYFGPGTRLTVL.

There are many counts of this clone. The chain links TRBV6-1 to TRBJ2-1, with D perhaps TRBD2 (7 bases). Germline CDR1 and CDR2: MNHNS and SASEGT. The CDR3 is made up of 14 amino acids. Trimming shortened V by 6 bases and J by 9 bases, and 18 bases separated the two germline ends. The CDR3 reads CASSDKGGRFEQFF. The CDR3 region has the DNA TGTGCCAGCAGCGACAAGGGGGGGCGGTTTGAGCAGTTCTTC.

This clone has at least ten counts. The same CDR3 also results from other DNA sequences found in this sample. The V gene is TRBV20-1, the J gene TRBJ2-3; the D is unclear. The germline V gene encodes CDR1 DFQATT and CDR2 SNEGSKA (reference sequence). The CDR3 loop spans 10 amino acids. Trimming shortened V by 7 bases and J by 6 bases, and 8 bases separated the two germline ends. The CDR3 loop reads CSVYVDTQYF. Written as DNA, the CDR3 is TGCAGTGTTTATGTGGATACGCAGTATTTT.

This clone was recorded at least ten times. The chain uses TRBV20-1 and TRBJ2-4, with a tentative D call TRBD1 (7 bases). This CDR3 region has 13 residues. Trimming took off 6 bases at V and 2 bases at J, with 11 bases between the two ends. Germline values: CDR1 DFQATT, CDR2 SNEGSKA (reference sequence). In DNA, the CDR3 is TGCAGTGCGGAGGGACAGACCAAAAACATTCAGTACTTC. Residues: CSAEGQTKNIQYF.

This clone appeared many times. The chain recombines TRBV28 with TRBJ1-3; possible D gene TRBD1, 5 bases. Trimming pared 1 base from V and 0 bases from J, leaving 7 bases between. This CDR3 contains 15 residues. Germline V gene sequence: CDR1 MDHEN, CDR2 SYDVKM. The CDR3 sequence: CASSLYRPSGNTIYF. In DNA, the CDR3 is TGTGCCAGCAGTTTATACAGGCCCTCTGGAAACACCATATATTTT.

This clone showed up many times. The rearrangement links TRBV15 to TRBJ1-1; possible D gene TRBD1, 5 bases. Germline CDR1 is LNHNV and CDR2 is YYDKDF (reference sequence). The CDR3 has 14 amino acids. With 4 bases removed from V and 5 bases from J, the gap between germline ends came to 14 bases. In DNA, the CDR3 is TGTGCCACCAGCAACCGAGGGGTTGGGACTGAAGCTTTCTTT. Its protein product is CATSNRGVGTEAFF.

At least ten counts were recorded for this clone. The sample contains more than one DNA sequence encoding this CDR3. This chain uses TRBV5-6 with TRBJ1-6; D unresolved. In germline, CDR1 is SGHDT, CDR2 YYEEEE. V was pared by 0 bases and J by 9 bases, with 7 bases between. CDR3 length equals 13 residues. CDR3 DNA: TGTGCCAGCAGCTTGGCCCGGAGTTCACCCCTCCACTTT. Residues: CASSLARSSPLHF.

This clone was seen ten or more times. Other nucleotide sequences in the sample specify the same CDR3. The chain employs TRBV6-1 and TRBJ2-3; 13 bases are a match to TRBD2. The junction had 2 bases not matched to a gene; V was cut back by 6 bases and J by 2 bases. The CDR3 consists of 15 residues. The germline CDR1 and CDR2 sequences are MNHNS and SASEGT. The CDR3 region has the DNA TGTGCCAGCAGCGGACTAGCGGGGGACACAGATACGCAGTATTTT. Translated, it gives CASSGLAGDTDTQYF.

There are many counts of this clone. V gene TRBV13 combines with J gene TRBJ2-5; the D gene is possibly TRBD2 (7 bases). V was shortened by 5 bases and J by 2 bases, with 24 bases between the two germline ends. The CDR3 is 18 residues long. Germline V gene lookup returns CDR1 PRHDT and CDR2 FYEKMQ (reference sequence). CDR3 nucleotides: TGTGCCAGCAGCCACTCCCCCGTGGGGGGGCGCCTACAAGAGACCCAGTACTTC. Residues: CASSHSPVGGRLQETQYF.

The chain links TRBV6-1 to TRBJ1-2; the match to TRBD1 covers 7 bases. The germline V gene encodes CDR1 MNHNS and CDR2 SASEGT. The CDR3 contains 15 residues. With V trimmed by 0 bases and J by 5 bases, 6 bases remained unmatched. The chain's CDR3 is CASSEAGTARYGYTF. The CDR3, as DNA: TGTGCCAGCAGTGAAGCAGGGACAGCCAGGTATGGCTACACCTTC.

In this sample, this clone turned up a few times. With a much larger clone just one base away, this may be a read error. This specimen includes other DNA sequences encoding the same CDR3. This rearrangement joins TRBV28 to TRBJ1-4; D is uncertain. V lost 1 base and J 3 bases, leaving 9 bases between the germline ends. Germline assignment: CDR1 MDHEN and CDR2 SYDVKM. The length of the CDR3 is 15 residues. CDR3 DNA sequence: TGTGCCAGCAGTTTATCCGTGGCTTCTAATGAAAAACTGTTTTTT. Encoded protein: CASSLSVASNEKLFF. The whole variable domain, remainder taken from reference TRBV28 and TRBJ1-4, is DVKVTQSSRYLVKRTGEKVFLECVQDMDHENMFWYRQDPGLGLRLIYFSYDVKMKEKGDIPEGYSVSREKKERFSLILESASTNQTSMYLCASSLSVASNEKLFFGSGTQLSVL.

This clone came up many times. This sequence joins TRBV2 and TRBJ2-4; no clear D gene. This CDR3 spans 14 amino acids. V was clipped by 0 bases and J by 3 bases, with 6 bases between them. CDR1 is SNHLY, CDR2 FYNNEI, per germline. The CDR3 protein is CASSEAWGKNIQYF. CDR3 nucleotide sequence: TGTGCCAGCAGTGAAGCCTGGGGCAAAAACATTCAGTACTTC.